This is a list of T cell receptor beta chains from one sample in a study of radiation and T cells in renal cell carcinoma. The method was immunoSEQ multiplex PCR; TCRdb's version includes in-frame clones alone and lacks a portion of them. Of just over 95,000 clones in the sample, approximately 86% were seen once. The material sequenced was blood, taken from a patient whose treatment included radiotherapy and nephrectomy. These receptors were taken from a man aged 45-60 years with renal cell carcinoma. The CDR3 runs from the conserved cysteine through the conserved F or W. D genes are given only for firm matches. Not all rows give a size; the values are once, few, many and, for expanded clones, a class.

TRBV7-2	TRBJ1-2	TRBD1	.	TGTGCCAGCAGCTTAGCCCATTTCCAGGGGGGAAACTATGGCTACACCTTC	CASSLAHFQGGNYGYTF
TRBV6-1	TRBJ2-1	.	.	TGTGCCAGCAGTGGTCTACGCGCTGCGGATTACAATGAGCAGTTCTTC	CASSGLRAADYNEQFF
TRBV7-8	TRBJ2-1	.	once	TGTGCCAGCAGCTTAGGTCGGTCGTCAGGAGCATATTACAATGAGCAGTTCTTC	CASSLGRSSGAYYNEQFF
TRBV10-1	TRBJ2-7	.	once	TGCGCCAGCAGGGCCGAGCGGGTCTGGTCTGGAGAGCAGTACTTC	CASRAERVWSGEQYF
TRBV30	TRBJ1-2	.	once	TGTGCCTGGAGTGTTGGGTTCGGGTATGGCTACACCTTC	CAWSVGFGYGYTF
TRBV5-1	TRBJ2-2	TRBD1	.	TGCGCCAGCAGCTTGGGGGACAGGGTAGCGGACACCGGGGAGCTGTTTTTT	CASSLGDRVADTGELFF
TRBV19	TRBJ1-1	.	.	TGTGCCACTCAAAGGAGAGGTTTGAACACTGAAGCTTTCTTT	CATQRRGLNTEAFF
TRBV5-5	TRBJ1-5	.	once	TGTGCCAGCAGCTTGGAAGGGGCGGGGGATCAGCCCCAGCATTTT	CASSLEGAGDQPQHF
TRBV28	TRBJ1-2	.	few	TGTGCCAGCAGGCAGACAGCTAACTATGGCTACACCTTC	CASRQTANYGYTF
TRBV5-6	TRBJ2-1	.	once	TGTGCCAGCAGCACTATACCTCGCCCCCTAGACTCCTACAATGAGCAGTTCTTC	CASSTIPRPLDSYNEQFF
TRBV11-2	TRBJ2-7	.	once	TGTGCCAGCAGCACCTCCCCAGACAGGACTCGATACGAGCAGTACTTC	CASSTSPDRTRYEQYF
TRBV7-2	TRBJ2-6	.	.	TGTGCCAGCAGCTTAGAAGGGGCCTCCTCTATCTCTGGGGCCAACGTCCTGACTTTC	CASSLEGASSISGANVLTF
TRBV5-1	TRBJ2-5	TRBD1	.	TGCGCCAGCAGCTCCGGGACAGGGTGGCAAGAGACCCAGTACTTC	CASSSGTGWQETQYF
TRBV5-5	TRBJ1-1	TRBD1	.	TGTGCCAGCAGCCTAGGGGACAGCTTGAACACTGAAGCTTTCTTT	CASSLGDSLNTEAFF
TRBV7-2	TRBJ1-1	.	.	TGTGCCAGCAGCTTAGGCTCTGCTGAAGCTTTCTTT	CASSLGSAEAFF
TRBV2	TRBJ1-2	.	.	TGTGCCAGCAGCGGCGGGACGGTGGTTGGCTACACCTTC	CASSGGTVVGYTF
TRBV5-8	TRBJ1-1	.	.	TGTGCCAGCAGCCGAGTCGGGGCGAACACTGAAGCTTTCTTT	CASSRVGANTEAFF
TRBV5-1	TRBJ2-2	TRBD1	.	TGCGCCACACACCCGACAGGGGAGAACACCGGGGAGCTGTTTTTT	CATHPTGENTGELFF
TRBV7-9	TRBJ2-5	.	once	TGTGCCAGCAGACAGAAGGGACCCCAAGAGACCCAGTACTTC	CASRQKGPQETQYF
TRBV27	TRBJ1-6	.	.	TGTGCCAGCAGTCCCACCGGGACCCTCAATTCACCCCTCCACTTT	CASSPTGTLNSPLHF
TRBV5-6	TRBJ2-3	TRBD2	.	TGTGCCAGCAGCGGGATGGGACTAGCGGGAGGGCCTATGACAGATACGCAGTATTTT	CASSGMGLAGGPMTDTQYF
TRBV5-1	TRBJ2-3	.	.	TGCGCCAGCAGCTTGCCTAGGGGGGGAGATACGCAGTATTTT	CASSLPRGGDTQYF
TRBV6-5	TRBJ2-5	TRBD2	.	TGTGCCAGCAGTAATGTGGGGACTAGCAAAGAGACCCAGTACTTC	CASSNVGTSKETQYF
TRBV14	TRBJ1-2	TRBD1	.	TGTGCCAGCAGCCAAGATCAGGGGGCGCCTAACTATGGCTACACCTTC	CASSQDQGAPNYGYTF
TRBV30	TRBJ2-6	.	.	TGTGCCTGGAGTAGAGGCAGGGTAAACTCTGGGGCCAACGTCCTGACTTTC	CAWSRGRVNSGANVLTF
TRBV27	TRBJ2-7	TRBD2	.	TGTGCCAGCAGTTTGCTTGGACTAGCGCCCCACGAGCAGTACTTC	CASSLLGLAPHEQYF
TRBV5-1	TRBJ1-4	.	.	TGCGCCAGCAGCTTCGGGGCAGGCCCTAATGAAAAACTGTTTTTT	CASSFGAGPNEKLFF
TRBV7-2	TRBJ2-2	.	.	TGTGCCAGCAGAGATTTTTTGGGCAGGTCCACCGGGGAGCTGTTTTTT	CASRDFLGRSTGELFF
TRBV4-1	TRBJ2-3	.	.	TGCGCCAGCAGCCAAGATAGGGGGGAGAGGGCAGATACGCAGTATTTT	CASSQDRGERADTQYF
TRBV19	TRBJ2-7	.	once	TGTGCCAGTAGTGGAATGTCGGGGAGCGAGCAGTACTTC	CASSGMSGSEQYF
TRBV5-1	TRBJ1-4	.	.	TGCGCCAGCAGCCTGGACCGAGACTCAGAAAAACTGTTTTTT	CASSLDRDSEKLFF
TRBV29-1	TRBJ1-1	.	.	TGCAGCGTTGGAATCCCGGGACACCCTAACACTGAAGCTTTCTTT	CSVGIPGHPNTEAFF
TRBV5-1	TRBJ2-3	.	once	TGCGCCAGCAGCTTGGCTGGCTCTAGCACAGATACGCAGTATTTT	CASSLAGSSTDTQYF